This section outlines one T cell receptor beta chain sequence together with its context. The data belong to a study of shared clonotypes between healthy human individuals. CD8 cells regarded as naive lacked CD45RO, were positively chosen for CCR7, and omitted terminally differentiated effector memory CD45RA+ cells. TCRdb's table, derived via immunoSEQ multiplex PCR, lists solely in-frame clones and lacks some. Counted here are about 550,000 clones, around 95% occurring once; the ten biggest clones make up over 0.09%. The ends were cut back, 0 bases at V and 3 bases at J, with 7 bases in the middle. Germline V gene data show CDR1 as SGHRS and CDR2 as YFSETQ. The CDR3 covers 13 residues.

The sequencing input was naive CD8+ T cells sorted from blood. The sequence was collected from a woman aged 25 to 45 in good health. V and J are TRBV5-1 and TRBJ2-7; D is uncertain. CDR3 nucleotide sequence: TGCGCCAGCAGCTTGGGGATCGGCTACGAGCAGTACTTC. This translates into CASSLGIGYEQYF.